One and the same sample provided the 20 T cell receptor beta chains below, sequenced in a study of T cell repertoires in cytomegalovirus infection. A single record per CDR3 protein comes from TCRdb applying MiXCR to the reads. Of around 570,000 distinct CDR3 sequences detected, approximately 40% appear once; the ten largest clones hold about half. Their specific antigens are unknown. Sequences were derived from cultured PBMCs, sampled from culture after CMV antigen stimulation. All receptors derive from a human donor in good health (CMV status not recorded). Some clones in this sample may be carry-over from other donors' samples.

The V gene is TRBV12-3 or TRBV12-4, the J gene TRBJ1-2; D is unclear. The CDR3 length is 16 residues. Trimming pared 3 bases from V and 3 bases from J, leaving 17 bases between. The CDR3 bases are TGTGCCAGCAGTTTTACCGGCCGGGTTAGGGACTATGGCTACACCTTC. As protein: CASSFTGRVRDYGYTF.

This rearrangement joins TRBV9 to TRBJ2-1; no definite D call. V shed 4 bases and J shed 8 bases, with 13 bases lying between them. The germline gives CDR1 SGDLS, CDR2 YYNGEE. This CDR3 has 13 residues. CDR3 loop: CASSPRVSYEQFF. In DNA form, the CDR3 reads TGTGCCAGCAGCCCCCGTGTCAGCTATGAGCAGTTCTTC. The full variable domain, in which reference TRBV9 and TRBJ2-1 provide the parts outside the CDR3, is DSGVTQTPKHLITATGQRVTLRCSPRSGDLSVYWYQQSLDQGLQFLIQYYNGEERAKGNILERFSAQQFPDLHSELNLSSLELGDSALYFCASSPRVSYEQFFGPGTRLTVL.

This chain connects TRBV20-1 to TRBJ1-6; D uncertain. Per germline, CDR1 DFQATT and CDR2 SNEGSKA (reference sequence). V was cut by 2 bases and J by 10 bases, with 12 bases left in between. The CDR3 is made up of 13 amino acids. In DNA, the CDR3 is TGCAGTGCTAGAACCCCCTCCGGGTCACCCCTCCACTTT. This encodes CSARTPSGSPLHF.

J is TRBJ2-3 and V is TRBV5-4; D remains unclear. The CDR3 length is 16 residues. Trimming removed 0 bases from V and 8 bases from J, with 19 bases in between. Germline V gives CDR1 SGHNT, CDR2 YYREEE (reference sequence). The CDR3 loop reads CASSLAQKRGPGTQYF. CDR3 DNA: TGTGCCAGCAGCTTGGCCCAGAAGAGAGGCCCAGGTACGCAGTATTTT.

The chain has TRBV7-6 and TRBJ2-7, with D hard to call. The germline V gene has CDR1 SGHVS and CDR2 FNYEAQ. The CDR3 runs to 17 residues. V was shortened by 5 bases and J by 3 bases, with 23 bases between the two germline ends. CDR3 DNA: TGTGCCAGCAGCCCGAACGACGGACGCTACCGGGTCTACGAGCAGTACTTC. Translated: CASSPNDGRYRVYEQYF.

This clonotype has a handful of counts. This chain uses TRBV19 with TRBJ2-5; no clear D gene. This CDR3 has 13 amino acids. V was cut by 3 bases and J by 5 bases, with 10 bases left in between. CDR1 is LNHDA, CDR2 SQIVND, per germline (reference sequence). CDR3 nucleotide sequence: TGTGCCAGTAGTATGTCGGTTGAGGAGACCCAGTACTTC. Its protein product is CASSMSVEETQYF.

This clonotype occurred a few times. Here the CDR3 DNA reads TGTGCCAGCAGCTTATTCGGTCGATCCTACGAGCAGTACTTC. Translated, it gives CASSLFGRSYEQYF. This chain uses TRBV7-2 with TRBJ2-7; D uncertain. Germline CDR1 reads SGHTA; CDR2 reads FQGNSA. The CDR3 covers 14 residues. Trimming shortened V by 2 bases and J by 1 base, and 9 bases separated the two germline ends.

This clonotype was recorded a few times. The V call is TRBV11-2, the J call TRBJ2-7, with a possible D match to TRBD2 (5 bases). The CDR3 loop spans 16 amino acids. With 5 bases removed from V and 5 bases from J, the gap between germline ends came to 22 bases. Germline V gene data show CDR1 as SGHAT and CDR2 as FQNNGV. The CDR3 protein is CASSPRLGPAANEQYF. The CDR3 DNA sequence: TGTGCCAGCAGCCCCCGGTTAGGACCAGCGGCGAACGAGCAGTACTTC.

This clonotype was counted between two and nine times. V usage is TRBV7-2 and J usage is TRBJ1-4, with D unclear. Trimming shortened V by 4 bases and J by 4 bases, and 13 bases separated the two germline ends. In germline, CDR1 is SGHTA, CDR2 FQGNSA. This CDR3 is built from 15 residues. CDR3 DNA: TGTGCCAGCAGCTGGAGTTCTATCGTTAATGAAAAACTGTTTTTT. Translation: CASSWSSIVNEKLFF.

The genes are TRBV5-1 and TRBJ2-1, with 10 bases matching TRBD2. Germline CDR1 reads SGHRS; CDR2 reads YFSETQ. The trim removed 7 bases at V and 3 bases at J, leaving 7 bases unmatched. CDR3 size: 15 residues. The CDR3 is CASSSSSGSYNEQFF. DNA for the CDR3: TGCGCCAGCTCAAGCTCTAGCGGGAGCTACAATGAGCAGTTCTTC.

On this clonotype itself: Germline is not matched at one junction end, which may reflect a read error. The chain carries TRBV5-1 and TRBJ2-5; D is uncertain. This CDR3 region has 12 residues. The germline V gene has CDR1 SGHRS and CDR2 YFSETQ. The CDR3: CASRLAKETQYF. CDR3 coding DNA: TGCGCCAGCAGGTTGGCAAAAGAGACCCAGTACTTC.

V and J are TRBV20-1 and TRBJ1-1; 7 bases line up with TRBD1. The germline gives CDR1 DFQATT, CDR2 SNEGSKA (reference sequence). This CDR3 has 12 residues. V was pared by 6 bases and J by 3 bases, with 4 bases of the junction left unmatched. The CDR3 loop is CSAGQPDTEAFF. The DNA for the CDR3 is TGCAGTGCGGGACAGCCGGACACTGAAGCTTTCTTT.

The chain recombines TRBV5-1 with TRBJ2-7; 11 nucleotides align to TRBD1. V lost 0 bases, J lost 7 bases, and 6 bases stayed unmatched. CDR3 length: 15 residues. Germline assignment: CDR1 SGHRS and CDR2 YFSETQ. Here the CDR3 DNA reads TGCGCCAGCAGCTTGGCCGGACAGGGGGCCGAGGAGCAGTACTTC. Translating it yields CASSLAGQGAEEQYF.

This chain uses TRBV5-1 with TRBJ2-5; possible D gene TRBD2, 5 bases. The germline V and J ends were trimmed by 0 bases and 1 base, with 10 bases remaining between them. The CDR3 is made up of 15 amino acids. In germline, CDR1 is SGHRS, CDR2 YFSETQ. CDR3 loop: CASSLDGGTQETQYF. Here the CDR3 DNA reads TGCGCCAGCAGCTTGGACGGAGGTACCCAAGAGACCCAGTACTTC.

The V gene is TRBV7-2, the J gene TRBJ2-2; D remains unclear. V was shortened by 6 bases and J by 5 bases, with 13 bases between the two germline ends. This CDR3 spans 14 amino acids. Germline V CDR1 and CDR2: SGHTA, FQGNSA. The CDR3 region is CASSPPAFTGELFF. For the CDR3, the DNA is TGTGCCAGCAGTCCCCCTGCGTTTACCGGGGAGCTGTTTTTT. Complete variable domain (other parts from reference TRBV7-2 and TRBJ2-2): GAGVSQSPSNKVTEKGKDVELRCDPISGHTALYWYRQSLGQGLEFLIYFQGNSAPDKSGLPSDRFSAERTGGSVSTLTIQRTQQEDSAVYLCASSPPAFTGELFFGEGSRLTVL.

This clonotype was seen only a few times. The V call is TRBV5-1, the J call TRBJ2-3; tentative D call: TRBD2 (6 bases). The germline gives CDR1 SGHRS, CDR2 YFSETQ. Trimming cost V 1 base and J 5 bases, with 14 bases left between them. The CDR3 extends over 15 amino acids. The CDR3 is CASSLSGLGGDTQYF. For the CDR3, the DNA is TGCGCCAGCAGCTTGAGCGGTCTCGGGGGAGATACGCAGTATTTT.

The V and J genes are TRBV4-1 and TRBJ2-3; D gene unclear. V lost 4 bases and J lost 3, with 14 bases in between. CDR1 and CDR2 (germline): MGHRA, YSYEKL. The CDR3 loop spans 15 amino acids. CDR3 DNA: TGCGCCAGCAGCCCCCGGGTCTCTGGAACAGATACGCAGTATTTT. Translated: CASSPRVSGTDTQYF.

The chain couples TRBV14 to TRBJ2-7; TRBD1 might be the D (5 bases). The V gene lost 1 base and the J gene lost 3 bases, with 10 bases spanning the gap. Germline V gene data show CDR1 as SGHDN and CDR2 as FVKESK. The CDR3 runs 14 residues. The CDR3 DNA follows: TGTGCCAGCAGCCAAGTGACAGCGATCTACGAGCAGTACTTC. Encoded protein: CASSQVTAIYEQYF. The complete variable domain, with remaining parts taken from reference TRBV14 and TRBJ2-7, reads EAGVTQFPSHSVIEKGQTVTLRCDPISGHDNLYWYRRVMGKEIKFLLHFVKESKQDESGMPNNRFLAERTGGTYSTLKVQPAELEDSGVYFCASSQVTAIYEQYFGPGTRLTVT.

The rearrangement links TRBV11-2 to TRBJ2-3; 11 bases fit TRBD2. V lost 3 bases to trimming and J lost 0 bases; unmatched junction nucleotides: 2. The CDR3 totals 16 residues. Per the germline V gene, CDR1 is SGHAT and CDR2 is FQNNGV. CDR3 bases: TGTGCCAGCAGCTTTACTAGCGGGGGTAGCACAGATACGCAGTATTTT. This translates into CASSFTSGGSTDTQYF.

The rearrangement joins TRBV7-9 to TRBJ1-1; D is unclear. Germline assignment: CDR1 SEHNR and CDR2 FQNEAQ (reference sequence). CDR3 length: 13 amino acids. The germline V and J ends were trimmed by 5 bases and 4 bases, with 11 bases remaining between them. CDR3: CASSLQDRTEAFF. CDR3 DNA: TGTGCCAGCAGCCTGCAGGATCGCACTGAAGCTTTCTTT.